The text below deals with one TCR beta chain. The individuals used as controls were healthy donors who had been matched for both age and sex. This sample was included in a study of CD8 T cells in Susac syndrome. RNA, at about 0.45 to 1 ug, was reverse transcribed with random hexamers. TCRdb re-analysed the immunoSEQ multiplex PCR reads in MiXCR, keeping a single row per CDR3 protein. The sample comprises about 22,000 distinct CDR3 sequences, 90% to 95% of which are singletons, and approximately 0.25% rests with the top ten. Germline V CDR1 and CDR2: LGHNA, YSLEER. V lost 1 base, J lost 6 bases, and 24 bases lay in between. The CDR3 consists of 19 residues.

Sequences were obtained from CD8+ T cells from PBMCs. This receptor was obtained from a human donor in good health. The chain joins TRBV4-3 to TRBJ2-2, with D possibly being TRBD2 (6 bases). Written as DNA, the CDR3 is TGCGCCAGCAGCCAAGCGATCGGGGGACTCTCTTTAAGGGCCGGGGAGCTGTTTTTT. Translated, it gives CASSQAIGGLSLRAGELFF.